This TCR beta chain derives from a study of blood T cell repertoires in COVID-19. TCRdb's table, derived via immunoSEQ multiplex PCR, lists solely in-frame clones and lacks some. The sample has approximately 60,000 clones; about 89% are singletons. This CDR3 has 16 amino acids. Germline V CDR1 and CDR2: SGHNT, YYREEE (reference sequence). V was clipped by 4 bases and J by 3 bases; unmatched bases: 6. The specimen sequenced was peripheral blood. The chain combines TRBV5-4 with TRBJ2-7; 14 bases agree with TRBD2. This sequence originates from a man in his 60s with active or convalescent COVID-19. CDR3 sequence: CASSRGTSGSYYEQYF. The DNA for the CDR3 is TGTGCCAGCAGCCGGGGGACTAGCGGGAGCTACTACGAGCAGTACTTC.